Listed here are 3 T cell receptor beta chains from one sample, sequenced in a study of cytomegalovirus exposure and HLA in healthy donors. The PCR was carried out with 60 Vbeta primers and 13 Jbeta primers. Assay used: immunoSEQ multiplex PCR; TCRdb lists only in-frame clones, some missing. The sample lists about 43,000 clones, 60% to 70% occurring once. The sequenced sample was PBMCs. All receptors derive from a man between 60 and 75 years old in good health and CMV-seropositive.

This clone was seen a handful of times. This chain links TRBV2 with TRBJ2-5; D unresolved. CDR3 length: 14 residues. The V and J ends lost 2 bases and 0 bases respectively, with 7 bases between them. In germline, CDR1 is SNHLY, CDR2 FYNNEI. CDR3 DNA: TGTGCCAGCAGTGAACAGGCCTACCAAGAGACCCAGTACTTC. Its protein is CASSEQAYQETQYF.

V usage is TRBV6-1 and J usage is TRBJ1-1; possible D gene TRBD1, 5 bases. V was cut by 5 bases and J by 0 bases, with 10 bases left in between. The CDR3 is 14 amino acids. Looked up from germline, CDR1 is MNHNS and CDR2 is SASEGT. Here the CDR3 DNA reads TGTGCCAGCAGTTATCCAGGGATGAACACTGAAGCTTTCTTT. Residues: CASSYPGMNTEAFF.

This clone was observed a handful of times. The genes are TRBV15 and TRBJ1-2, with D perhaps matching TRBD1 (5 bases). Germline V gene lookup returns CDR1 LNHNV and CDR2 YYDKDF (reference sequence). The CDR3 loop spans 15 amino acids. V was pared by 0 bases and J by 2 bases, with 10 bases between. CDR3 in amino acids: CATSRDINRNYGYTF. DNA of the CDR3: TGTGCCACCAGCAGAGATATAAACAGGAACTATGGCTACACCTTC.